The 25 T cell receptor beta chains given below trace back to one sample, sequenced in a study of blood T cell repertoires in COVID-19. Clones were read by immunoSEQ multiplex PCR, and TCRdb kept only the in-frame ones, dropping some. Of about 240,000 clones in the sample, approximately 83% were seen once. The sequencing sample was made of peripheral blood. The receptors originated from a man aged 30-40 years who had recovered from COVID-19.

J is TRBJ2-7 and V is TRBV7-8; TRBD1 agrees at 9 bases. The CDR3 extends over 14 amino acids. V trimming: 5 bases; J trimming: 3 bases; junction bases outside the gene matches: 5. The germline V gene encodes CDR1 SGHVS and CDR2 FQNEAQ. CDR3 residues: CASSRGQGLYEQYV. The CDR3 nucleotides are TGTGCCAGCAGCAGGGGACAGGGACTCTACGAGCAGTACGTC.

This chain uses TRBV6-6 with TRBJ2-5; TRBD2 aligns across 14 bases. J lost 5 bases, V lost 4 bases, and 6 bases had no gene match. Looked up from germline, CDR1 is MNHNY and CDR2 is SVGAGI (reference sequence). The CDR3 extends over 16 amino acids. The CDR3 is CASSSRLAGGVETQYF. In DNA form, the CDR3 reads TGTGCCAGCAGTTCAAGACTAGCGGGGGGGGTGGAGACCCAGTACTTC.

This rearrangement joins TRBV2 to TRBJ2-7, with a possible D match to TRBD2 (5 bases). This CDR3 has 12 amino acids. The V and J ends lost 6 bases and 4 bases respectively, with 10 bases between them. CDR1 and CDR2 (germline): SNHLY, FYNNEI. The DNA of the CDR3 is TGTGCCAGCAGCCGAACGGGATACGAGCAGTACTTC. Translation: CASSRTGYEQYF.

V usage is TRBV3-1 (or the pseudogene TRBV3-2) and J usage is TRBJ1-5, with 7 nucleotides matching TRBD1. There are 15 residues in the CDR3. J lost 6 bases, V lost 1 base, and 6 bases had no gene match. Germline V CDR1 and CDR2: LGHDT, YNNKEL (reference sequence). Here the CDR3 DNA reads TGTGCCAGCAGCCAAGGACAGGGTGGGATTCAGCCCCAGCATTTT. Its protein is CASSQGQGGIQPQHF.

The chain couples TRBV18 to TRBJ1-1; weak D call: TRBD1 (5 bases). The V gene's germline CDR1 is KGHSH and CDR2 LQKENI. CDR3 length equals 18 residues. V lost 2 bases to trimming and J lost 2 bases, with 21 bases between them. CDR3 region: CASSPSRKGLGSNTEAFF. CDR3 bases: TGTGCCAGCTCACCATCCCGTAAGGGGCTCGGATCAAACACTGAAGCTTTCTTT.

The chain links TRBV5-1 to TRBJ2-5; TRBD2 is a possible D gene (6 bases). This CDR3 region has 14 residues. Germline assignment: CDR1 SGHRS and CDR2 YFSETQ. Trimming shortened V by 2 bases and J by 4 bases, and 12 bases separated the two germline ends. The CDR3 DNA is TGCGCCAGCAGCTTCCCGGGGGACGGAGAGACCCAGTACTTC. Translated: CASSFPGDGETQYF.

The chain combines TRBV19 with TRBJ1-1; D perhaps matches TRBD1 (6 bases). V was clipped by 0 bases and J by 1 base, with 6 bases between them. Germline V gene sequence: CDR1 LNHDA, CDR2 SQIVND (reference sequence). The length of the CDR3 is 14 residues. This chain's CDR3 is CASSIDRGNTEAFF. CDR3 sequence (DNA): TGTGCCAGTAGTATAGACAGGGGGAACACTGAAGCTTTCTTT.

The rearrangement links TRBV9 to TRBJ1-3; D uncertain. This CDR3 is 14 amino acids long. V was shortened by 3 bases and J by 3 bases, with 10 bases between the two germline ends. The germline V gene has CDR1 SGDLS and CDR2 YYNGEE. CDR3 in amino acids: CASSAWRDGNTIYF. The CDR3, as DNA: TGTGCCAGCAGCGCGTGGAGGGATGGAAACACCATATATTTT.

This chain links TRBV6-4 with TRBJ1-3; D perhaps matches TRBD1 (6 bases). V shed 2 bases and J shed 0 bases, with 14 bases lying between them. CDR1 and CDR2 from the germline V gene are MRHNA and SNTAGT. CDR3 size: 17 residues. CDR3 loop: CASSDGRQALSGNTIYF. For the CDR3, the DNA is TGTGCCAGCAGTGACGGGAGACAGGCCCTCTCTGGAAACACCATATATTTT.

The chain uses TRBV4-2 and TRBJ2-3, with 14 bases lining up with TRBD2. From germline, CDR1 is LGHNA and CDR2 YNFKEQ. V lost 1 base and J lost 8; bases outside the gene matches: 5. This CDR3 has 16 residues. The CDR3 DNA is TGTGCCAGCAGCCAAGGGGTGACTAGCGGGGGGGCTACGCAGTATTTT. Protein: CASSQGVTSGGATQYF.

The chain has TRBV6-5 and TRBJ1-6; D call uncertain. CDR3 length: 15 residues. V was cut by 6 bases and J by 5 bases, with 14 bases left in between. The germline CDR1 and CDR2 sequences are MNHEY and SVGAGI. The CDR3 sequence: CASSTRERNNSPLHF. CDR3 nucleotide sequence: TGTGCCAGCAGCACCAGAGAGCGAAATAATTCACCCCTCCACTTT.

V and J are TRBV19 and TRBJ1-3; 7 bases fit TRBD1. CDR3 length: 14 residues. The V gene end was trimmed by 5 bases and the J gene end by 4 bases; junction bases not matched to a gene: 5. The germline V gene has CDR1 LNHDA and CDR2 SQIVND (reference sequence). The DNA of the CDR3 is TGTGCCAGTAGTTTCGGGACAGAAGGAAACACCATATATTTT. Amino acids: CASSFGTEGNTIYF.

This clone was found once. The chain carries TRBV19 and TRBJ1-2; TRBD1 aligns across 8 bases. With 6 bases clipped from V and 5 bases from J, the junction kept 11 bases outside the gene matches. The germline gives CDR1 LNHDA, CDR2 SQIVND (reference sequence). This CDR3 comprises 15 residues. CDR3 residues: CASRTTGTGTYGYTF. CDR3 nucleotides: TGTGCCAGTAGAACAACCGGGACAGGTACTTATGGCTACACCTTC.

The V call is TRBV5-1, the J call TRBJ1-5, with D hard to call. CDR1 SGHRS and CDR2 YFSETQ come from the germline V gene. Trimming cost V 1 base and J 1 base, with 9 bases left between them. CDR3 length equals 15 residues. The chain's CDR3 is CASSLSPGSNQPQHF. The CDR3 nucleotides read TGCGCCAGCAGCTTGAGTCCAGGAAGCAATCAGCCCCAGCATTTT.

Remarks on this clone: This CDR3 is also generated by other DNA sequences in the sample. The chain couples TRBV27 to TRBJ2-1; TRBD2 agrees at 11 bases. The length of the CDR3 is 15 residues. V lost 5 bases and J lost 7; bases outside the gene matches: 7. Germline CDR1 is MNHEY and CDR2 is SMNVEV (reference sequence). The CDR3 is CASSPIAGGSNEQFF. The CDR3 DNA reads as TGTGCCAGCAGTCCGATAGCGGGGGGGTCGAATGAGCAGTTCTTC.

CDR3 in amino acids: CASSRAGALAKNIQYF. CDR3 coding DNA: TGTGCCAGTAGTAGGGCGGGGGCCCTAGCCAAAAACATTCAGTACTTC. The chain uses TRBV19 and TRBJ2-4; tentative D call: TRBD2 (7 bases). The CDR3 is 16 amino acids. V lost 4 bases and J 0 bases, leaving 13 bases between the germline ends. CDR1 is LNHDA and CDR2 is SQIVND in the germline V gene (reference sequence).

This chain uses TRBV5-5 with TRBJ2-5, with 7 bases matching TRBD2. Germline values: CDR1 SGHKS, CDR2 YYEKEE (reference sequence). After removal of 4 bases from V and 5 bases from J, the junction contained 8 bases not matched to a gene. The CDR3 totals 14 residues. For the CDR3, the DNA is TGTGCCAGCAGCATGGATGGGCGGGGGGAGACCCAGTACTTC. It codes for CASSMDGRGETQYF.

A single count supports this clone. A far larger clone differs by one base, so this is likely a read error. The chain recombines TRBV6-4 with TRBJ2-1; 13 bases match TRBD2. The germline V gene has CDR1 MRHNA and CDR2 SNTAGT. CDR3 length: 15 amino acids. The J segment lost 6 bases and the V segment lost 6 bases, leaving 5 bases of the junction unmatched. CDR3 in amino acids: CASSDTSGGANEQFF. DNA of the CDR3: TGTGCCAGCAGCGACACTAGCGGGGGGGCCAATGAGCAGTTCTTC.

The CDR3 loop reads CASSSDWKETQYF. DNA for the CDR3: TGTGCCAGCAGCTCCGACTGGAAAGAGACCCAGTACTTC. The rearrangement uses TRBV7-9 and TRBJ2-5; D not certain. Trimming removed 4 bases from V and 3 bases from J, with 9 bases in between. Germline V lookup: CDR1 SEHNR, CDR2 FQNEAQ (reference sequence). The CDR3 is 13 amino acids.

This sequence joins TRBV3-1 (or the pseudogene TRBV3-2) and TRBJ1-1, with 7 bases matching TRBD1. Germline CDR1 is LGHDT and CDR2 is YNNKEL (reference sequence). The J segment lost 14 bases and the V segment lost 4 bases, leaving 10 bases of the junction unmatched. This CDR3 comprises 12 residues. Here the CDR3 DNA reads TGTGCCAGCAGCCCGGCAAGGGGGCGCATCTTCTTT. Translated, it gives CASSPARGRIFF.

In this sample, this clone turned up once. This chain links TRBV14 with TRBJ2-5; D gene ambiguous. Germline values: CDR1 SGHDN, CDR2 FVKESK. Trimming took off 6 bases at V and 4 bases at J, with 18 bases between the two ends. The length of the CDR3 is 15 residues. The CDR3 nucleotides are TGTGCCAGCAGTAATACTTCGTGGGCTGGAGAGACCCAGTACTTC. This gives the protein CASSNTSWAGETQYF. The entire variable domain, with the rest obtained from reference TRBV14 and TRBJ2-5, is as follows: EAGVTQFPSHSVIEKGQTVTLRCDPISGHDNLYWYRRVMGKEIKFLLHFVKESKQDESGMPNNRFLAERTGGTYSTLKVQPAELEDSGVYFCASSNTSWAGETQYFGPGTRLLVL.

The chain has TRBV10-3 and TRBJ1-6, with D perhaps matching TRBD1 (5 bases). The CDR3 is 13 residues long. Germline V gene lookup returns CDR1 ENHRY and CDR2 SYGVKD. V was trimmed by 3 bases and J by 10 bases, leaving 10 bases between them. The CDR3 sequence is CAISERGLSPLHF. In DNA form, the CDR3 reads TGTGCCATCAGTGAACGGGGACTCTCACCCCTCCACTTT.

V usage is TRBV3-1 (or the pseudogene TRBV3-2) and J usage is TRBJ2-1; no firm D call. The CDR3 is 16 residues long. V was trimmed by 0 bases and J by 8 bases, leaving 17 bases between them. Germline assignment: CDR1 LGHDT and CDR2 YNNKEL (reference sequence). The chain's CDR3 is CASSQDAPNLVHEQFF. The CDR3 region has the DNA TGTGCCAGCAGCCAAGATGCGCCTAATCTTGTTCATGAGCAGTTCTTC.

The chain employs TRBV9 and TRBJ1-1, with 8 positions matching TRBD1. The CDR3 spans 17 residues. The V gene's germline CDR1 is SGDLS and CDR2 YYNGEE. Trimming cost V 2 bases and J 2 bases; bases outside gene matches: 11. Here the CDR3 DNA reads TGTGCCAGCAGCGTGGCCCCAAGGGGGACAGGAAACACTGAAGCTTTCTTT. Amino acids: CASSVAPRGTGNTEAFF. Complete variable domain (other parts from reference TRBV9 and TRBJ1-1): DSGVTQTPKHLITATGQRVTLRCSPRSGDLSVYWYQQSLDQGLQFLIQYYNGEERAKGNILERFSAQQFPDLHSELNLSSLELGDSALYFCASSVAPRGTGNTEAFFGQGTRLTVV.

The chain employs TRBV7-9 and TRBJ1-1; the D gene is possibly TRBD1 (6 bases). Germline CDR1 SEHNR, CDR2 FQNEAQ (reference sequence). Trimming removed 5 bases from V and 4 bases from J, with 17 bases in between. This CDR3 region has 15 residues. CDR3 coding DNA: TGTGCCAGCAGCATAGAGGGGGGGCCCTTCACTGAAGCTTTCTTT. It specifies CASSIEGGPFTEAFF.